Listed below are T cell receptor beta chains from one sample, sequenced in a study of T cells after yellow fever vaccination. TCRdb reprocessed the 5' RACE reads with MiXCR, giving one entry per CDR3 protein. The data hold 500,000 to 650,000 distinct CDR3 sequences, with 9% to 15% observed a single time. The sample consisted of PBMCs, taken on the day of the yellow fever booster vaccination. The receptors were gathered from a man aged 25 to 45 who received the YFV17D yellow fever vaccine. The CDR3 runs from the conserved cysteine through the conserved F or W. The order of the fields is D gene, CDR3 length, J gene, clone size, V gene, CDR3 protein, CDR3 DNA. D genes are given only for firm matches. Clone size is shown for a subset of rows, as once, few, many or a class of expanded clone.

TRBD2 | 15 | TRBJ2-1 | NA | TRBV7-2 | CASTPLAGGVNEQFF | TGTGCCAGCACGCCACTAGCGGGAGGGGTGAATGAGCAGTTCTTC
NA | 13 | TRBJ2-7 | few | TRBV9 | CASGRGQNYEQYF | TGTGCCAGCGGGAGGGGACAGAACTACGAGCAGTACTTC
TRBD1 | 15 | TRBJ1-5 | NA | TRBV6-2/TRBV6-3 | CASMKTGTSNQPQHF | TGTGCCAGCATGAAGACAGGGACAAGCAATCAGCCCCAGCATTTT
NA | 13 | TRBJ1-2 | NA | TRBV10-3 | CAMFDSIGSGYTF | TGTGCCATGTTCGACAGTATCGGCAGCGGCTACACCTTC
NA | 13 | TRBJ2-6 | once | TRBV27 | CASGKGGANVLTF | TGTGCCAGCGGAAAGGGTGGGGCCAACGTCCTGACTTTC
NA | 12 | TRBJ1-1 | NA | TRBV27 | CASSFTGQRAFF | TGTGCCAGCAGTTTTACCGGCCAAAGAGCTTTCTTT
NA | 15 | TRBJ2-1 | NA | TRBV30 | CAWTAGRRFPYEQFF | TGTGCCTGGACTGCGGGACGAAGGTTTCCGTATGAGCAGTTCTTC
NA | 14 | TRBJ2-2 | NA | TRBV11-3 | CASRRQGRSGELFF | TGTGCCAGCCGGCGGCAGGGCAGGTCCGGGGAGCTGTTTTTT
TRBD2 | 16 | TRBJ2-1 | few | TRBV12-3/TRBV12-4 | CASSSLGTSGINEQFF | TGTGCCAGCAGCTCGCTCGGGACTAGCGGGATCAATGAGCAGTTCTTC
TRBD2 | 17 | TRBJ2-2 | NA | TRBV5-1 | CASSLRPTSSSTGELFF | TGCGCCAGCAGCTTGAGACCGACTAGCTCGAGCACCGGGGAGCTGTTTTTT
NA | 11 | TRBJ2-5 | NA | TRBV20-1 | CSARLLGTQYF | TGCAGTGCCCGATTACTAGGGACCCAGTACTTC
NA | 15 | TRBJ2-1 | few | TRBV12-3/TRBV12-4 | CASSAGQPSYNEQFF | TGTGCCAGCAGTGCAGGCCAGCCCTCCTACAATGAGCAGTTCTTC
NA | 11 | TRBJ1-1 | NA | TRBV20-1 | CSASIDTEAFF | TGCAGTGCTAGTATCGACACTGAAGCTTTCTTT
TRBD1 | 15 | TRBJ2-3 | NA | TRBV20-1 | CSVPRQGDSTDTQYF | TGCAGTGTCCCCCGGCAGGGGGATAGCACAGATACGCAGTATTTT
TRBD1 | 13 | TRBJ1-4 | few | TRBV18 | CAGRDRGSEKLFF | TGTGCCGGACGGGACAGGGGGTCCGAAAAACTGTTTTTT
TRBD1 | 17 | TRBJ2-7 | NA | TRBV29-1 | CSVEGFLQGAKRNEQYF | TGCAGCGTTGAAGGGTTCCTACAGGGGGCGAAGAGGAACGAGCAGTACTTC
TRBD2 | 15 | TRBJ2-7 | NA | TRBV6-2/TRBV6-3 | CASQQWAGVVLKQYF | TGTGCCAGCCAACAGTGGGCGGGAGTTGTCCTCAAGCAGTACTTC
TRBD1 | 14 | TRBJ2-4 | NA | TRBV30 | CAWSVGTGKNIQYF | TGTGCCTGGAGTGTCGGGACAGGGAAAAACATTCAGTACTTC
NA | 13 | TRBJ1-1 | few | TRBV12-3/TRBV12-4 | CASSLHGGSEAFF | TGTGCCAGCTCTCTCCACGGCGGGAGTGAAGCTTTCTTT
TRBD1 | 16 | TRBJ2-7 | NA | TRBV7-6 | CASSSLRDRGPYEQYF | TGTGCCAGCAGCAGCCTCCGGGACAGGGGTCCCTACGAGCAGTACTTC
NA | 15 | TRBJ2-7 | NA | TRBV7-9 | CASSLARQGSYEQYF | TGTGCCAGCAGCTTAGCGCGGCAGGGTTCCTACGAGCAGTACTTC
NA | 14 | TRBJ1-1 | few | TRBV18 | CASSSTGGDTEAFF | TGTGCCAGCTCATCCACTGGGGGGGACACTGAAGCTTTCTTT
NA | 15 | TRBJ2-1 | many | TRBV5-1 | CASSFLRSSYNEQFF | TGCGCCAGCAGCTTTCTCCGGAGCTCCTACAATGAGCAGTTCTTC
TRBD1 | 14 | TRBJ2-7 | few | TRBV6-1 | CASNTGQGVYEQYF | TGTGCCAGCAACACTGGACAGGGTGTTTACGAGCAGTACTTC
TRBD2 | 16 | TRBJ2-5 | NA | TRBV27 | CASSFTSGNRGETQYF | TGTGCCAGCAGTTTCACTAGCGGGAACCGGGGGGAGACCCAGTACTTC
NA | 17 | TRBJ1-6 | NA | TRBV4-3 | CASSQDRSRSLNSPLHF | TGCGCCAGCAGCCAAGATCGTTCTCGCAGCCTTAATTCACCCCTCCACTTT
NA | 11 | TRBJ2-7 | NA | TRBV20-1 | CSARGVYEQYF | TGCAGTGCCAGAGGGGTTTACGAGCAGTACTTC
NA | 14 | TRBJ2-1 | NA | TRBV6-2/TRBV6-3 | CASSGDRQRVLLFF | TGTGCCAGCAGTGGAGACCGGCAGAGGGTTCTTCTGTTCTTC
NA | 13 | TRBJ2-7 | few | TRBV6-1 | CASRGSFSYEQYF | TGTGCCAGCAGAGGAAGCTTCTCCTACGAGCAGTACTTC
NA | 13 | TRBJ2-1 | NA | TRBV14 | CASSQITYNEQFF | TGTGCCAGCAGCCAAATTACCTACAATGAGCAGTTCTTC
NA | 15 | TRBJ1-3 | NA | TRBV7-2 | CASKTDRSFGNTIYF | TGTGCCAGCAAGACCGACAGGAGTTTCGGAAACACCATATATTTT
NA | 13 | TRBJ2-1 | NA | TRBV7-2 | CASSFLTYNEQFF | TGTGCCAGCAGCTTTTTAACTTACAATGAGCAGTTCTTC
NA | 12 | TRBJ1-2 | NA | TRBV3-1 | CASSQDTYGYTF | TGTGCCAGCAGCCAAGACACCTATGGCTACACCTTC
TRBD2 | 15 | TRBJ2-1 | few | TRBV5-1 | CASSQPGLAGNEQFF | TGCGCCAGCAGCCAACCGGGACTAGCGGGGAATGAGCAGTTCTTC
NA | 15 | TRBJ2-1 | few | TRBV27 | CASAVGGGVGNEQFF | TGTGCCAGTGCGGTGGGAGGAGGCGTGGGCAATGAGCAGTTCTTC
TRBD1 | 16 | TRBJ2-3 | NA | TRBV4-1 | CASRQDGTGRRNTQYF | TGCGCCAGCAGGCAAGATGGGACAGGGCGAAGAAATACGCAGTATTTT
NA | 13 | TRBJ1-2 | few | TRBV6-1 | CASPKGVNYGYTF | TGTGCCAGCCCGAAAGGAGTTAACTATGGCTACACCTTC